Listed below are T cell receptor beta chains from one sample, sequenced in a study of technical replicates of blood from several donors. Sequenced by immunoSEQ multiplex PCR; TCRdb stores in-frame clones only, minus some. The sample consists of tens of thousands of clones, 90% to 95% of them appearing once. Sequences were obtained from T cells isolated from PBMCs. The receptors here all came from a human donor in good health. Some clones in this sample may be carry-over from other donors' samples. Both conserved end residues are part of each CDR3. Fields, in order: V gene, D gene, CDR3 protein. A D gene is named only where the DNA matches it firmly.

TRBV5-1	.	CASSRGNEQYF
TRBV15	.	CATGLYSNQPQHF
TRBV5-6	TRBD2	CASSTSGGQETQYF
TRBV6-1	.	CASSEDNHYGGGYQPQHF
TRBV5-1	TRBD1	CASSRITGGKDNSPLHF
TRBV7-8	TRBD2	CASSLALGTSGSNYEQYF
TRBV4-1	TRBD2	CASSLVAGVETDTQYF
TRBV6-5	TRBD1	CASRQGTGQAAEAFF
TRBV5-6	TRBD1	CASSIVGSGTANTEAFF
TRBV7-2	.	CASSPDSYTEAFF
TRBV29-1	TRBD2	CSVVGLVTSGEQETQYF
TRBV29-1	.	CSVVAGNYEQYF
TRBV28	.	CASSPGQGIPYEQYF
TRBV4-1	.	CASSQARQNEKLFF
TRBV28	TRBD2	CASSLPPSGDSYEQYF
TRBV27	TRBD1	CASSPGTGFGYEQYF
TRBV4-2	.	CASSQDLAGRRETQYF
TRBV5-1	TRBD2	CASSLGLAGVTGELFF
TRBV4-2	TRBD2	CASSQDGTSYNEQFF
TRBV14	.	CASSQGRVEGGYTF
TRBV4-1	TRBD2	CASSQAKRGNQETQYF
TRBV15	TRBD2	CATKGLAGDNEQFF
TRBV14	.	CASSQVAWGVYGYTF
TRBV19	TRBD2	CASKRGREGSKNIQYF
TRBV7-9	.	CASSYWATPYEQYF
TRBV28	.	CAGGGRETQYF
TRBV7-8	.	CASSLGFGEQTQYF
TRBV9	TRBD1	CASSLGQGPYNEQFF
TRBV6-6	.	CASKREADTQYF
TRBV6-1	.	CASSHVQTGNQPQHF
TRBV7-8	.	CASSWTVNTEAFF
TRBV25-1	.	CASSELRGRETQYF
TRBV5-1	TRBD2	CASSLEASGVPRF
TRBV13	.	CASSLVGGRTEAFF
TRBV29-1	TRBD1	CGTQTGNSYEQYF
TRBV6-1	.	CASMGDPAKNIQYF
TRBV7-9	.	CASSGSGANYGYTF
TRBV6-1	TRBD1	CASSEQGVEQPQHF
TRBV25-1	.	CASSEYILRGEQYF
TRBV5-5	TRBD1	CASSQGTGVNYGYTF
TRBV5-1	.	CASSPLTGLSTEAFF
TRBV28	TRBD1	CASSFWRTGGNQPQHF
TRBV5-4	TRBD2	CASSPGTSGGLTYEQYF
TRBV11-2	TRBD1	CASSISGTGSYEQYF
TRBV9	TRBD1	CASSPEPGQGTGANVLTF
TRBV27	TRBD2	CASMPGLGNLKWGPTEEQYF
TRBV5-4	.	CASRFDTTYEQYF
TRBV30	TRBD1	CAWNPGQGTNEKLFF